The 14 T cell receptor beta chains below come from one sample, sequenced in a study of blood T cell repertoires in COVID-19. The method was immunoSEQ multiplex PCR; TCRdb's version includes in-frame clones alone and lacks a portion of them. The sample carries approximately 64,000 clones, 81% recorded once. Sequences were obtained from peripheral blood. The receptors were gathered from a woman aged 70-85 years with acute or convalescent COVID-19.

V is TRBV19 and J is TRBJ1-5; no clear D. Per the germline V gene, CDR1 is LNHDA and CDR2 is SQIVND (reference sequence). V gave up 5 bases and J gave up 3 bases, with 11 bases separating them. This CDR3 comprises 14 residues. The CDR3 reads CASSPYDNNQPQHF. The CDR3 DNA reads TGTGCCAGTAGTCCGTACGACAACAATCAGCCCCAGCATTTT. The whole variable domain, remainder taken from reference TRBV19 and TRBJ1-5, is DGGITQSPKYLFRKEGQNVTLSCEQNLNHDAMYWYRQDPGQGLRLIYYSQIVNDFQKGDIAEGYSVSREKKESFPLTVTSAQKNPTAFYLCASSPYDNNQPQHFGDGTRLSIL.

V gene TRBV2 combines with J gene TRBJ2-3; D is possibly TRBD1 (6 bases). Trimming removed 7 bases at V and 0 bases at J, with 17 bases between. Germline values: CDR1 SNHLY, CDR2 FYNNEI. The CDR3 length is 16 residues. The DNA for the CDR3 is TGTGCCAGCACCGCCAGACAGGACACTAGCACAGATACGCAGTATTTT. It is translated as CASTARQDTSTDTQYF. The entire variable domain, with the rest obtained from reference TRBV2 and TRBJ2-3, is as follows: EPEVTQTPSHQVTQMGQEVILRCVPISNHLYFYWYRQILGQKVEFLVSFYNNEISEKSEIFDDQFSVERPDGSNFTLKIRSTKLEDSAMYFCASTARQDTSTDTQYFGPGTRLTVL.

J is TRBJ1-2 and V is TRBV6-1; D is ambiguous. Trimming stripped 0 bases from V and 0 bases from J, with 5 bases between. Germline values: CDR1 MNHNS, CDR2 SASEGT. The CDR3 is made up of 14 amino acids. CDR3 loop: CASSEAQTNYGYTF. CDR3 nucleotides: TGTGCCAGCAGTGAAGCCCAGACTAACTATGGCTACACCTTC.

The CDR3 DNA follows: TGCGCCAGCAGCTTGAGTGCCGGACTAGCGGGAGGCCCGAACACCGGGGAGCTGTTTTTT. Translating it yields CASSLSAGLAGGPNTGELFF. The chain carries TRBV5-1 and TRBJ2-2; TRBD2 agrees at 14 bases. The germline CDR1 and CDR2 sequences are SGHRS and YFSETQ. The CDR3 runs to 20 residues. V lost 1 base, J lost 0 bases, and 8 bases stayed unmatched.

V usage is TRBV3-1 (or the pseudogene TRBV3-2) and J usage is TRBJ2-7, with TRBD1 matching over 10 bases. The CDR3 totals 15 residues. The junction had 8 bases not matched to a gene; V was cut back by 3 bases and J by 6 bases. Germline CDR1 is LGHDT and CDR2 is YNNKEL (reference sequence). This CDR3 is CASSQSGTGDREQYF. The CDR3 nucleotides are TGTGCCAGCAGCCAGTCCGGGACAGGGGATCGCGAGCAGTACTTC.

V gene TRBV28 combines with J gene TRBJ1-5; D may be TRBD1 (5 bases). Trimming took 3 bases from V and 0 from J, leaving 12 bases between them. This CDR3 region has 16 residues. The germline V gene has CDR1 MDHEN and CDR2 SYDVKM. The CDR3 loop is CASSFLGGGSNQPQHF. The DNA for the CDR3 is TGTGCCAGCAGTTTTCTCGGGGGGGGTAGCAATCAGCCCCAGCATTTT. The full variable domain, its missing parts supplied by reference TRBV28 and TRBJ1-5, is DVKVTQSSRYLVKRTGEKVFLECVQDMDHENMFWYRQDPGLGLRLIYFSYDVKMKEKGDIPEGYSVSREKKERFSLILESASTNQTSMYLCASSFLGGGSNQPQHFGDGTRLSIL.

This clone was observed a few times. Germline and junction disagree at one end, which may indicate a read error. V and J are TRBV7-7 and TRBJ2-1; TRBD2 matches at 11 bases. This CDR3 comprises 15 residues. In germline, CDR1 is SSHAT, CDR2 FNYEAQ (reference sequence). The CDR3 here is CASSLAGGPYNEQFF. The CDR3 DNA sequence: TGTGCTAGCAGCTTAGCGGGAGGGCCTTACAATGAGCAGTTCTTC.

The J gene is TRBJ2-3, the V gene TRBV6-1; TRBD1 agrees at 7 bases. V was clipped by 0 bases and J by 10 bases; unmatched bases: 7. This CDR3 has 14 amino acids. Germline CDR1 is MNHNS and CDR2 is SASEGT. In DNA form, the CDR3 reads TGTGCCAGCAGTGAAGCGATCCAGGGGGATGCGCAGTATTTT. Its translation is CASSEAIQGDAQYF.

The gene calls are TRBV30 and TRBJ2-3, with TRBD2 matching over 8 bases. This CDR3 comprises 16 residues. Trimming at V came to 3 bases and at J to 5 bases, leaving 13 bases not matched to a gene. Looked up from germline, CDR1 is GTSNPN and CDR2 is SVGIG (reference sequence). CDR3 sequence: CAWSRRISGAGDTQYF. The CDR3 coding sequence is TGTGCCTGGAGCCGAAGGATTAGCGGGGCTGGAGATACGCAGTATTTT.

The V call is TRBV18, the J call TRBJ2-1; TRBD1 aligns across 7 bases. V shed 1 base and J 7 bases; nucleotides not matched to a gene: 10. The CDR3 spans 16 residues. Germline CDR1 reads KGHSH; CDR2 reads LQKENI. CDR3 loop: CASSPLRDSAENEQFF. The DNA of the CDR3 is TGTGCCAGCTCACCACTTCGGGACAGTGCGGAAAATGAGCAGTTCTTC.

J is TRBJ1-2 and V is TRBV6-2 or TRBV6-3, with D possibly matching TRBD1 (6 bases). This CDR3 comprises 12 residues. V was cut by 2 bases and J by 7 bases, with 8 bases left in between. CDR1 is MNHEY and CDR2 is SVGEGT in the germline V gene. The chain's CDR3 is CASSYQGGGYTF. The DNA for the CDR3 is TGTGCCAGCAGTTACCAAGGGGGTGGCTACACCTTC.

The sample holds a few counts of this clone. The V call is TRBV14, the J call TRBJ2-2; tentative D call: TRBD2 (5 bases). The CDR3 is 13 residues long. The germline V gene has CDR1 SGHDN and CDR2 FVKESK. V lost 4 bases to trimming and J lost 6 bases, with 9 bases between them. CDR3 sequence (DNA): TGTGCCAGCAGCCCTACTAGGTCCGGGGAGCTGTTTTTT. It yields the protein CASSPTRSGELFF.

The V call is TRBV6-5, the J call TRBJ2-7, with 8 bases lining up with TRBD2. This CDR3 spans 14 amino acids. Losses at the gene ends were 5 bases for V and 6 bases for J; bases not matched to a gene: 9. From germline, CDR1 is MNHEY and CDR2 SVGAGI. CDR3 region: CASSPLASGSEQYF. The CDR3 bases are TGTGCCAGCAGTCCCCTAGCTAGCGGGTCCGAGCAGTACTTC.

The chain recombines TRBV19 with TRBJ1-1; the match to TRBD1 covers 12 bases. The CDR3 spans 17 residues. Germline loops: CDR1 LNHDA, CDR2 SQIVND (reference sequence). V lost 5 bases and J lost 1; bases outside the gene matches: 8. The CDR3 sequence: CASSGRDRGHPNTEAFF. CDR3 sequence (DNA): TGTGCCAGTAGTGGCCGGGACAGGGGGCACCCGAACACTGAAGCTTTCTTT.